This TCR beta chain derives from a study of CD4 and CD8 cells across lung adenocarcinoma regions. TCRdb re-analysed the PCR reads in MiXCR, keeping a single row per CDR3 protein. Among 5,000 to 7,000 distinct CDR3 sequences listed, 45% to 65% were seen once. Samples came from patients with localized non-small cell lung adenocarcinoma. V lost 0 bases and J 5 bases, leaving 16 bases between the germline ends. Germline CDR1 and CDR2: LGHNA and YNFKEQ. The CDR3 is made up of 16 amino acids. The sample was CD4+ T cells from the center of a lung tumor. V gene TRBV4-2 combines with J gene TRBJ2-5; TRBD2 might be the D (6 bases). This sequence originates from a female donor with lung adenocarcinoma. The CD4 and CD8 labels of this study may be unreliable. Written as DNA, the CDR3 is TGTGCCAGCAGCCAAGATGAGGGGTCGGGAGCTGAGACCCAGTACTTC. Translating it yields CASSQDEGSGAETQYF.